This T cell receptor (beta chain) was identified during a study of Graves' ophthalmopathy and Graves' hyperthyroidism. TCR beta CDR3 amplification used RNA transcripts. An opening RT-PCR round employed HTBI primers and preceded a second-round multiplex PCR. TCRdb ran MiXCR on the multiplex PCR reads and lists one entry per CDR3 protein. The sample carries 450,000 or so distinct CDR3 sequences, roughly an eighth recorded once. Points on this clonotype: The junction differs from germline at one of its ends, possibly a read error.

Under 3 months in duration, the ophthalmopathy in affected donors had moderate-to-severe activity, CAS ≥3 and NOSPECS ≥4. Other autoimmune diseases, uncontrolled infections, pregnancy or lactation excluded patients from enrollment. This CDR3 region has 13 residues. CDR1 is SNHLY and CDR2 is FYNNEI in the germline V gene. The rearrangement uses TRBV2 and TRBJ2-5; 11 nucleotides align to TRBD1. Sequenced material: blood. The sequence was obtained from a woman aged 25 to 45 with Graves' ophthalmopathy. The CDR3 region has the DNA TGTGTCAGCCTCTCGGACAGGGGGCAGACCCTGTACTTC. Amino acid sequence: CVSLSDRGQTLYF.